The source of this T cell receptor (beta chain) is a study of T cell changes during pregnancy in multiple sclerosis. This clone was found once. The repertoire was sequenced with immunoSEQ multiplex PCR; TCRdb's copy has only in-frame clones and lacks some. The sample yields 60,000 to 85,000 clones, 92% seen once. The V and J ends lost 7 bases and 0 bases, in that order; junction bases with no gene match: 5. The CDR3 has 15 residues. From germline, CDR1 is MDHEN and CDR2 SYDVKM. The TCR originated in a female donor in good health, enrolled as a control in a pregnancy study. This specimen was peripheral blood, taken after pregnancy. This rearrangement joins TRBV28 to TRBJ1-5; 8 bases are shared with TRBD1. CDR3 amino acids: CASNEQGVSNQPQHF. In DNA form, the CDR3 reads TGTGCCAGCAACGAACAGGGGGTTAGCAATCAGCCCCAGCATTTT.